One and the same sample provided the 5 T cell receptor beta chains below, sequenced in a study of TIL therapy for anti-PD-1-resistant metastatic lung cancer. The time point denotes: pre-treatment sample, taken before nivolumab and TIL therapy. The immunoSEQ assay was v3. Produced via immunoSEQ multiplex PCR; TCRdb's table is partial and in-frame only. This sample has about 36,000 clones, with about 70% found just once. The sequenced sample was blood, obtained at baseline. The receptor set was obtained from a person aged 25 to 80 with non-small cell lung cancer.

The rearrangement joins TRBV6-4 to TRBJ2-7, with 7 bases lining up with TRBD1. The germline CDR1 and CDR2 sequences are MRHNA and SNTAGT. Trimming removed 7 bases from V and 5 bases from J; junction bases left unmatched: 20. The CDR3 has 17 residues. In nucleotides, the CDR3 is TGTGCCAGCACCCACCCCCACAGGGGAGTAAAGCGCCACGAGCAGTACTTC. It codes for CASTHPHRGVKRHEQYF.

The genes are TRBV6-5 and TRBJ1-5; D uncertain. Germline V CDR1 and CDR2: MNHEY, SVGAGI. The CDR3 contains 13 residues. The V and J ends lost 2 bases and 4 bases respectively, with 6 bases between them. CDR3 bases: TGTGCCAGCAGTTACGCACTTAATCAGCCCCAGCATTTT. This sequence encodes CASSYALNQPQHF.

This chain uses TRBV19 with TRBJ1-3; possible D gene TRBD1, 6 bases. Germline CDR1 LNHDA, CDR2 SQIVND (reference sequence). The CDR3 spans 16 residues. Trimming took off 3 bases at V and 2 bases at J, with 14 bases between the two ends. CDR3 DNA sequence: TGTGCCAGTAGTATCATGGGGGCTGGCACTGGAAACACCATATATTTT. Translating it yields CASSIMGAGTGNTIYF.

This rearrangement joins TRBV18 to TRBJ1-1; no clear D gene. V lost 4 bases and J 3 bases, leaving 9 bases between the germline ends. Per germline, CDR1 KGHSH and CDR2 LQKENI. This CDR3 is 13 amino acids long. The CDR3 spells CASSRQVDTEAFF. The CDR3 coding sequence is TGTGCCAGCTCACGGCAGGTGGACACTGAAGCTTTCTTT.

This clone was counted a few times. This chain connects TRBV5-1 to TRBJ1-6; D is possibly TRBD1 (5 bases). Germline values: CDR1 SGHRS, CDR2 YFSETQ. The CDR3 has 13 amino acids. The V gene lost 3 bases and the J gene lost 15 bases, with 16 bases spanning the gap. The CDR3: CASSYGPGEDLHF. The CDR3 region has the DNA TGCGCCAGCAGCTATGGACCGGGGGAGGACCTCCACTTT.